This T cell receptor (beta chain) is from a study of T cell responses to AZD1222 COVID-19 vaccine. The wider study: Timing groups of about 4 and about 12 weeks for second doses were pooled. General study findings and limits: An increase in Spike-specific TCR breadth and depth was observed after two AZD1222 doses.

Some clones are missing from TCRdb's copy, which holds only in-frame ones; the method was immunoSEQ multiplex PCR. The sample includes roughly 150,000 clones, just under 95% seen only once; the top ten take 1.2% to 1.5%. Trimming cost V 2 bases and J 0 bases; bases outside gene matches: 5. From germline, CDR1 is SGDLS and CDR2 YYNGEE. The CDR3 covers 15 residues. As to this clone: Its specificity is not known.

The specimen comprised peripheral blood, sampled on day 0 of AZD1222 vaccination. The receptor's source is an adult in good health. The chain links TRBV9 to TRBJ2-7, with 7 positions matching TRBD2. CDR3 region: CASSVTSESSYEQYF. The DNA of the CDR3 is TGTGCCAGCAGCGTCACTAGCGAGAGCTCCTACGAGCAGTACTTC.